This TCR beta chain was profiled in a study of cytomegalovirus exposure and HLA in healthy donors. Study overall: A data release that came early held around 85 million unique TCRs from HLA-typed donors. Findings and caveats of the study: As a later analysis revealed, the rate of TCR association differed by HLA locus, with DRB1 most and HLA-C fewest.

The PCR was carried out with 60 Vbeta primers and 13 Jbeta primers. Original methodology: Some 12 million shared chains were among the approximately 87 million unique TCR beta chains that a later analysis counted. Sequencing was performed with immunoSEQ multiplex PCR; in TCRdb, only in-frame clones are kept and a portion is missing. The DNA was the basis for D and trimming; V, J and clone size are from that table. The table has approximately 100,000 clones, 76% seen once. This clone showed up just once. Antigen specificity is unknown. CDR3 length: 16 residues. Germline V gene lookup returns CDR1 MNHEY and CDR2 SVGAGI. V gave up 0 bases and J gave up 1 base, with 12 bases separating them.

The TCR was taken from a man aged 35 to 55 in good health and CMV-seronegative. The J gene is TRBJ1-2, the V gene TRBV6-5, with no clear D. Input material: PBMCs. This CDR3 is CASSYSMVVFNYGYTF. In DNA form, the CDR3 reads TGTGCCAGCAGTTACTCGATGGTAGTATTTAACTATGGCTACACCTTC.